Each of the 7 T cell receptor beta chains below was sequenced from the same sample in a study of CD8 T cells in ankylosing spondylitis. The study's findings and limits: A TCR beta motif of 7 to 9 highly homologous variants seemed to mark ankylosing spondylitis blood.

No antigen has been assigned to these receptors. TCRdb re-called the 5' RACE reads through MiXCR, storing one row per CDR3 protein. The repertoire holds some 130,000 distinct CDR3 sequences, with about 15% as singletons. Sequences were obtained from blood, either unsorted or a sorted T cell fraction (not recorded which). These receptors were collected from a male donor with ankylosing spondylitis.

V usage is TRBV27 and J usage is TRBJ2-3; TRBD1 or TRBD2 may be the D gene (6 bases each). CDR3 length: 12 amino acids. In germline, CDR1 is MNHEY, CDR2 SMNVEV (reference sequence). V dropped 6 bases and J dropped 5 bases, with 9 bases sitting between them. The CDR3 loop is CASREGGDTQYF. CDR3 bases: TGTGCCAGCAGGGAGGGGGGAGATACGCAGTATTTT.

The CDR3 DNA follows: TGTGCCAGCAGCTTAGGCGGTAGCGGGAGGGCCGAGACCCAGTACTTC. It translates to CASSLGGSGRAETQYF. This chain links TRBV7-9 with TRBJ2-5; 11 bases line up with TRBD2. Losses at the gene ends were 1 base for V and 5 bases for J; bases not matched to a gene: 6. Germline assignment: CDR1 SEHNR and CDR2 FQNEAQ (reference sequence). This CDR3 is built from 16 residues.

There are a few counts of this clonotype. The chain recombines TRBV4-3 with TRBJ2-4, with no clear D. Trimming removed 4 bases at V and 1 base at J, with 17 bases between. The CDR3 covers 17 residues. Germline V lookup: CDR1 LGHNA, CDR2 YSLEER. The CDR3 DNA reads as TGCGCCAGCAGCCCCGAGACCCCCCCCGGGGCCAAAAACATTCAGTACTTC. Translated: CASSPETPPGAKNIQYF.

This clonotype has more than one count but fewer than ten. V gene TRBV20-1 combines with J gene TRBJ1-5, with a possible D match to TRBD1 (6 bases). Deletions cut 3 bases from V and 2 bases from J, with 17 bases between. The CDR3 consists of 16 residues. Germline V gene sequence: CDR1 DFQATT, CDR2 SNEGSKA (reference sequence). CDR3 loop: CSARAEGDGRNQPQHF. The CDR3 DNA follows: TGCAGTGCTAGGGCCGAGGGGGACGGCCGCAATCAGCCCCAGCATTTT.

The V call is TRBV18, the J call TRBJ2-7; 8 bases are a match to TRBD2. CDR1 is KGHSH and CDR2 is LQKENI in the germline V gene. CDR3 length: 15 residues. The trim removed 3 bases at V and 6 bases at J, leaving 10 bases unmatched. DNA for the CDR3: TGTGCCAGCTCACCTTTGGAAGCGGGGGAGCTCGAGCAGTACTTC. It is translated as CASSPLEAGELEQYF.

This clonotype was found a few times. The chain has TRBV11-1 and TRBJ2-1; 10 nucleotides align to TRBD2. Germline CDR1 reads SGHAT; CDR2 reads FQDESV (reference sequence). CDR3 length: 18 amino acids. J gave up 3 bases and V 4 bases, and 12 bases lay outside the gene matches. CDR3 coding DNA: TGTGCCAGCAGCTGGGCTAGCGGGAGTTGGAAGGACTACAATGAGCAGTTCTTC. Its translation is CASSWASGSWKDYNEQFF.

This clonotype has more than one count but fewer than ten. The chain combines TRBV4-2 with TRBJ1-5, with D maybe TRBD1 (5 bases). The CDR3 is 15 residues long. Trimming pared 0 bases from V and 3 bases from J, leaving 9 bases between. Germline V gene data show CDR1 as LGHNA and CDR2 as YNFKEQ. CDR3 in DNA: TGTGCCAGCAGCCAAGAACAGGCCAACAATCAGCCCCAGCATTTT. Protein: CASSQEQANNQPQHF.